The 13 T cell receptor beta chains below all came from one sample that was sequenced in a study of graft-versus-host responses after intestinal transplantation. No antigen has been identified for these receptors. Data came from immunoSEQ multiplex PCR; TCRdb stores just in-frame clones and leaves some out. The repertoire consists of about 97,000 clones, with 91% occurring once and the leading ten covering over 0.15%. The specimen comprised unstimulated CD4+ T cells sorted from spleen or lymph node cells, sampled before transplant. These TCRs come from a human donor who was the organ donor for an intestinal transplant.

Notes on this clone: Different DNA sequences within this sample yield the same CDR3. The chain has TRBV7-2 and TRBJ2-7; D perhaps matches TRBD1 (6 bases). This CDR3 has 13 amino acids. With 1 base removed from V and 4 bases from J, the gap between germline ends came to 8 bases. Germline loops: CDR1 SGHTA, CDR2 FQGNSA. The CDR3 loop reads CASSLGTAYEQYF. In DNA, the CDR3 is TGTGCCAGCAGCTTAGGGACAGCGTACGAGCAGTACTTC.

This chain uses TRBV25-1 with TRBJ1-1, with 7 positions matching TRBD1. V shed 5 bases and J 0 bases; nucleotides not matched to a gene: 6. The length of the CDR3 is 15 residues. Germline V CDR1 and CDR2: MGHDK, SYGVNS. The CDR3, as DNA: TGTGCCAGCAGTCCGAGGGGACAGATGAACACTGAAGCTTTCTTT. Encoded protein: CASSPRGQMNTEAFF. Supplemented by reference TRBV25-1 and TRBJ1-1, the full variable domain reads EADIYQTPRYLVIGTGKKITLECSQTMGHDKMYWYQQDPGMELHLIHYSYGVNSTEKGDLSSESTVSRIRTEHFPLTLESARPSHTSQYLCASSPRGQMNTEAFFGQGTRLTVV.

The V and J genes are TRBV9 and TRBJ2-1, with TRBD2 matching 9 bases. Germline V gene sequence: CDR1 SGDLS, CDR2 YYNGEE. The V gene end was trimmed by 0 bases and the J gene end by 3 bases; junction bases not matched to a gene: 10. The CDR3 covers 18 residues. This CDR3 is CASSVASGVAGIYNEQFF. CDR3 DNA: TGTGCCAGCAGCGTAGCTAGCGGGGTCGCAGGGATCTACAATGAGCAGTTCTTC.

The chain couples TRBV19 to TRBJ2-7, with TRBD1 identical over 8 bases. Per germline, CDR1 LNHDA and CDR2 SQIVND (reference sequence). CDR3 length equals 16 residues. The J segment lost 4 bases and the V segment lost 0 bases, leaving 8 bases of the junction unmatched. The CDR3 sequence: CASSIDLRTGLYEQYF. In DNA, the CDR3 is TGTGCCAGTAGTATAGATCTAAGGACAGGGCTTTACGAGCAGTACTTC.

This clone occurred a few times. V and J are TRBV7-9 and TRBJ1-5; no definite D call. The germline V and J ends were trimmed by 4 bases and 5 bases, with 9 bases remaining between them. Germline V gives CDR1 SEHNR, CDR2 FQNEAQ (reference sequence). The CDR3 consists of 13 residues. Here the CDR3 DNA reads TGTGCCAGCAGCTCTCGTCCTGATCAGCCCCAGCATTTT. It codes for CASSSRPDQPQHF. Full variable domain (missing parts from reference TRBV7-9 and TRBJ1-5): DTGVSQNPRHKITKRGQNVTFRCDPISEHNRLYWYRQTLGQGPEFLTYFQNEAQLEKSRLLSDRFSAERPKGSFSTLEIQRTEQGDSAMYLCASSSRPDQPQHFGDGTRLSIL.

This chain connects TRBV9 to TRBJ2-1; the match to TRBD2 covers 11 bases. The CDR3 extends over 18 amino acids. Germline V gene data show CDR1 as SGDLS and CDR2 as YYNGEE. V was pared by 3 bases and J by 4 bases, with 12 bases of the junction left unmatched. The CDR3 sequence is CASSGPLTSGGTYNEQFF. DNA of the CDR3: TGTGCCAGCAGCGGACCTCTCACTAGCGGGGGCACTTACAATGAGCAGTTCTTC.

The chain employs TRBV11-2 and TRBJ1-6; D not certain. Germline CDR1 is SGHAT and CDR2 is FQNNGV. The V gene lost 5 bases and the J gene lost 8 bases, with 10 bases spanning the gap. This CDR3 is 13 amino acids long. The CDR3 region has the DNA TGTGCCAGCAGCCCGAACCCGGATTCACCCCTCCACTTT. Translated, it gives CASSPNPDSPLHF. The whole variable domain, remainder taken from reference TRBV11-2 and TRBJ1-6, is EAGVAQSPRYKIIEKRQSVAFWCNPISGHATLYWYQQILGQGPKLLIQFQNNGVVDDSQLPKDRFSAERLKGVDSTLKIQPAKLEDSAVYLCASSPNPDSPLHFGNGTRLTVT.

The rearrangement uses TRBV5-4 and TRBJ1-2, with TRBD1 as a possible D gene (6 bases). Germline CDR1 SGHNT, CDR2 YYREEE (reference sequence). The CDR3 totals 15 residues. V was trimmed by 0 bases and J by 5 bases, leaving 14 bases between them. The CDR3 DNA reads as TGTGCCAGCAGCTTGGCCCGGGGGGCAGGGTATGGCTACACCTTC. Translation: CASSLARGAGYGYTF.

The CDR3 DNA sequence: TGTGCCAGTAGTATAGCCCATCCACTAGCGGGGGGTCGTATTAATGAGCAGTTCTTC. It yields the protein CASSIAHPLAGGRINEQFF. This chain joins TRBV19 and TRBJ2-1; 12 bases line up with TRBD2. Unmatched junction bases numbered 14, after V lost 1 base and J lost 7 bases. Germline CDR1 is LNHDA and CDR2 is SQIVND (reference sequence). The CDR3 loop spans 19 amino acids.

The chain carries TRBV25-1 and TRBJ2-5, with TRBD1 identical over 7 bases. CDR3 size: 14 residues. Per the germline V gene, CDR1 is MGHDK and CDR2 is SYGVNS. Unmatched junction bases numbered 7, after V lost 5 bases and J lost 4 bases. CDR3 loop: CASSYRGLGETQYF. CDR3 nucleotides: TGTGCCAGCAGTTACAGGGGATTAGGAGAGACCCAGTACTTC.

This clone appeared a few times. The chain is built from TRBV7-2 and TRBJ1-2, with a weak D call TRBD1 (6 bases). CDR1 and CDR2 (germline): SGHTA, FQGNSA. V shed 4 bases and J shed 2 bases, with 11 bases lying between them. The length of the CDR3 is 14 residues. The CDR3 spells CASSSQGWNYGYTF. In DNA, the CDR3 is TGTGCCAGCAGCTCGCAGGGGTGGAACTATGGCTACACCTTC.

This clone was recorded once. This chain joins TRBV2 and TRBJ2-7, with 8 bases lining up with TRBD1. V gave up 5 bases and J gave up 4 bases; unmatched junction bases: 10. From germline, CDR1 is SNHLY and CDR2 FYNNEI. The CDR3 spans 15 residues. CDR3 DNA: TGTGCCAGCAGTCGAGAGGGACAGGCGATGTACGAGCAGTACTTC. This gives the protein CASSREGQAMYEQYF.

J is TRBJ2-7 and V is TRBV5-6; perhaps TRBD1 as D (6 bases). CDR3 length equals 13 residues. V was trimmed by 0 bases and J by 6 bases, leaving 10 bases between them. Germline V gene sequence: CDR1 SGHDT, CDR2 YYEEEE. CDR3 protein: CASSLATGTEQYF. The CDR3 DNA reads TGTGCCAGCAGCTTGGCCACAGGGACCGAGCAGTACTTC.